This T cell receptor (beta chain) originates from a study of tumor-infiltrating lymphocytes in primary liver carcinoma. There are a few counts of this clonotype. Its antigen is currently unknown. The CDR3 is 12 amino acids. CDR1 is ENHRY, CDR2 SYGVKD, per germline. Between the trimmed V and J ends, which lost 5 bases and 13 bases, there was a span of 17 bases. The tissue used was unsorted bulk material of about 19-31 mg. RNA and DNA were co-extracted from it with the AllPrep DNA/RNA mini kit. Total RNA (around 0.45 ug) served as template for TCR beta cDNA synthesis primed by a constant-region primer. Libraries covering TCR beta were generated through three nested multiplex PCR rounds (using a slightly modified ARM-PCR). The study ran its first two PCR rounds for around 9 cycles each, using TRBV1-TRBV30 forward primers and a C-beta reverse primer. One entry per CDR3 protein results from TCRdb running MiXCR on the multiplex PCR reads. The table includes about 100,000 distinct CDR3 sequences, about two thirds detected once.

Study-wide findings and caveats: Roughly 7.5-24% of top clones, and no more, occurred in all five tumor regions.

The gene calls are TRBV10-3 and TRBJ1-2, with D perhaps TRBD1 (6 bases). The sample taken for sequencing was liver tumor tissue from sampling region 2. Subset specified: tumor region T2, inferior pole. This sequence was found in a woman in her sixties with primary liver carcinoma and hepatitis B virus infection. CDR3 nucleotide sequence: TGTGCCATCAGTCCAGAGGACAGCGGTTGCACCTTC. This translates into CAISPEDSGCTF.